The rows below give T cell receptor beta chains drawn from one sample of a study of technical replicates of blood from several donors. Clones were sequenced by immunoSEQ multiplex PCR, and TCRdb holds only the in-frame ones, with some missing. The table includes tens of thousands of clones, roughly 95% detected once. Sequenced sample: PBMCs. These TCRs come from a human donor in good health. Some clones in this sample may be carry-over from other donors' samples. CDR3s include the opening cysteine and the closing phenylalanine or tryptophan. A D gene is named only where the DNA matches it firmly. A row's size may be missing; if present it is once, few, many or a size class.

-,TRBV2,-,TRBJ1-3,14,TGTGCCAGCAGTGTGGGCACGGAAGGAAACACCATATATTTT,CASSVGTEGNTIYF
-,TRBV7-2,-,TRBJ2-1,14,TGTGCCAGCAGGGTGGGAGTCTCCGGGGATGAGCAGTTCTTC,CASRVGVSGDEQFF
-,TRBV18,-,TRBJ2-3,14,TGTGCCAGCTCACTGGCTAGCCGTCCGGATACGCAGTATTTT,CASSLASRPDTQYF
-,TRBV29-1,-,TRBJ1-2,13,TGCAGCGTTGAAGCGTCGAGGATGGGTGGCTACACCTTC,CSVEASRMGGYTF
-,TRBV9,-,TRBJ2-2,14,TGTGCCAGCAGCCAGACATTGAACACCGGGGAGCTGTTTTTT,CASSQTLNTGELFF
TRBD2,TRBV6-1,-,TRBJ2-1,12,TGTGCCAGCAACGGTAGCGGGAGTCGGCAGTTCTTC,CASNGSGSRQFF
-,TRBV7-2,-,TRBJ2-1,18,TGTGCCAGCAGCTTAGTAGTATGGCGGGGGCGAGGTGGGAGTGAGCAGTTCTTC,CASSLVVWRGRGGSEQFF
TRBD2,TRBV29-1,-,TRBJ2-1,19,TGCAGCGTTGAAGTATACCCCAAGTCCGGGAGGATGTCTTACAATGAGCAGTTCTTC,CSVEVYPKSGRMSYNEQFF
-,TRBV7-2,once,TRBJ2-3,15,TGTGCCAGCAGCTTTTGGGGAGAGGGTTCAGATACGCAGTATTTT,CASSFWGEGSDTQYF
-,TRBV5-6,-,TRBJ2-7,13,TGTGCCAGCAGCACCAGTAATGGGCACGAGCAGTACTTC,CASSTSNGHEQYF
-,TRBV28,-,TRBJ1-1,12,TGTGCCAGCAGCGACAGTAACACTGAAGCTTTCTTT,CASSDSNTEAFF
-,TRBV6-1,-,TRBJ2-1,12,TGTGCCAGCAGTGCGGGAAACAATGAGCAGTTCTTC,CASSAGNNEQFF
TRBD1,TRBV5-6,-,TRBJ2-1,15,TGTGCCAGCAGCTTGTCAGGGGGTTTATGGCGTGAGCAGTTCTTC,CASSLSGGLWREQFF
TRBD1,TRBV7-3,-,TRBJ1-1,14,TGTGCCAGCAGCCAAGGACAGGGTGGCACTGAAGCTTTCTTT,CASSQGQGGTEAFF
-,TRBV6-5,-,TRBJ2-5,15,TGTGCCAGCAGTTACCGGGGGGCCTCCGGTGAGACCCAGTACTTC,CASSYRGASGETQYF
-,TRBV9,-,TRBJ1-3,15,TGTGCCAGCAGCGGGACATCTATCACTGGAAACACCATATATTTT,CASSGTSITGNTIYF
-,TRBV4-2,-,TRBJ2-7,15,TGTGCCAGCAGCCAGTTTAGCGGTCTTATCTACGAGCAGTACTTC,CASSQFSGLIYEQYF
TRBD1,TRBV29-1,-,TRBJ2-5,14,TGCAGCGTTTCCGGGACAGAACTAGGGGAGACCCAGTACTTC,CSVSGTELGETQYF
TRBD1,TRBV30,-,TRBJ1-5,15,TGTGCCTGGACCCGAAAGCCAGGGGGCATTCAGCCCCAGCATTTT,CAWTRKPGGIQPQHF
-,TRBV7-3,-,TRBJ2-3,12,TGTGCCAGCAGCCCTCCGGGGTCCACGCAGTATTTT,CASSPPGSTQYF
TRBD1,TRBV4-1,-,TRBJ1-1,14,TGCGCCAGCAGCCAAGATGCGGCAGGGGGTGAAGCTTTCTTT,CASSQDAAGGEAFF
-,TRBV29-1,-,TRBJ1-5,10,TGCAGCGTTGTAGATAGGCCCCAGCATTTT,CSVVDRPQHF
-,TRBV4-2,once,TRBJ1-2,15,TGTGCCAGCAGCCAGTTATACGGGGATTCTATGGGCTACACCTTC,CASSQLYGDSMGYTF
TRBD2,TRBV7-9,-,TRBJ2-2,16,TGTGCCAGCAGCTTCGGGCTAGCGGGAGGCGCCGGGGAGCTGTTTTTT,CASSFGLAGGAGELFF
-,TRBV5-6,-,TRBJ1-6,16,TGTGCCAGCAGCTGGGGAGGGGTCGGGGAGAGTTCACCCCTCCACTTT,CASSWGGVGESSPLHF
-,TRBV28,-,TRBJ1-2,13,TGTGCCAGCAGTTTAGGGCAGAACTATGGCTACACCTTC,CASSLGQNYGYTF
-,TRBV5-1,-,TRBJ2-7,14,TGCGCCAGCAGCGCCACTAACTTCCTGTCCGAGCAGTACTTC,CASSATNFLSEQYF
-,TRBV6-5,-,TRBJ1-2,14,TGTGCCAGCAGTCGGAACGAGGATAACGCGGTATACACCTTC,CASSRNEDNAVYTF
TRBD1,TRBV5-1,-,TRBJ1-2,14,TGCGCCAGCAGCGCGACGGGACAGAACTATGGCTACACCTTC,CASSATGQNYGYTF
-,TRBV7-8,-,TRBJ2-5,15,TGTGCCAGCAGCCCTATAGCGGACCTTAAAGAGACCCAGTACTTC,CASSPIADLKETQYF
-,TRBV15,-,TRBJ2-4,18,TGTGCCACCAGCAGAGATTTAGGGGTAGGGGGAGCCAAAAACATTCAGTACTTC,CATSRDLGVGGAKNIQYF
-,TRBV21-1,-,TRBJ1-6,19,TGTGCCAGCAGGAGACGAGGTGTTTCGGGTAACGCCAGAAATTCACCCCTCCACTTT,CASRRRGVSGNARNSPLHF
-,TRBV7-2,-,TRBJ1-1,19,TGTGCCAGCAGCCTGACGTCGACAGGCCTTAAATCTTGGAACACTGAAGCTTTCTTT,CASSLTSTGLKSWNTEAFF
-,TRBV7-2,-,TRBJ2-7,14,TGTGCCACCTCTACCCAGACAGGCACCTACGAGCAGTACTTC,CATSTQTGTYEQYF
-,TRBV13,-,TRBJ1-2,12,TGTGCCAGCAGCTTATTGGGGGCCGGCTACACCTTC,CASSLLGAGYTF
-,TRBV6-1,-,TRBJ2-3,13,TGTGCCAGCAGGGGCTTCCTCACAGATACGCAGTATTTT,CASRGFLTDTQYF
TRBD1,TRBV5-8,-,TRBJ1-1,16,TGTGCCAGCAGCCGGATCCCGACAGGGGGGTACACTGAAGCTTTCTTT,CASSRIPTGGYTEAFF
-,TRBV4-3,-,TRBJ1-4,16,TGCGCCAGCAGCCAAGTGGGGAGAGGATTGAACGAAAAACTGTTTTTT,CASSQVGRGLNEKLFF
TRBD1,TRBV2,few,TRBJ1-5,12,TGTGCCGGGGGACAGGGGCGTCAGCCCCAGCATTTT,CAGGQGRQPQHF
-,TRBV6-1,-,TRBJ2-7,13,TGTGCCAGCAGCGAGGGGGTGTGGGACGAGCAGTACTTC,CASSEGVWDEQYF
-,TRBV7-8,-,TRBJ2-7,19,TGTGCCAGCAGCTTAGCGCTGGCAGGGCCGTTGCGACGGACCTACGAGCAGTACTTC,CASSLALAGPLRRTYEQYF